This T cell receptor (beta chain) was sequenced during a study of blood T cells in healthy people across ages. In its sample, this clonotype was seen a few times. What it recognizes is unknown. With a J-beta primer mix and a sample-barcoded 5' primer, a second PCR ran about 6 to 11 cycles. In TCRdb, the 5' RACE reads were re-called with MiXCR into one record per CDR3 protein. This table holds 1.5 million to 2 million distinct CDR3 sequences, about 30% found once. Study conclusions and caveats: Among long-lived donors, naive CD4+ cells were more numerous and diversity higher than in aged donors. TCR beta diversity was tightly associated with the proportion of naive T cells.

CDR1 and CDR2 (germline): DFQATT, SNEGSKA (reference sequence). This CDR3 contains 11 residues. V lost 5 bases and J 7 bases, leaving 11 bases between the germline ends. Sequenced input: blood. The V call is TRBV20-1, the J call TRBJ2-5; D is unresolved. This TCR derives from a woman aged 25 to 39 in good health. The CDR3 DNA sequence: TGCAGTGCTCTTAGGAAGGGGACCCAGTACTTC. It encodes CSALRKGTQYF.